This T cell receptor beta chain was obtained from a study of CD8 T cells in Susac syndrome. When the RNA was reverse transcribed, random hexamers were used with an input of about 0.5 to 1 ug. Across 54 Vbeta and 13 Jbeta, immunoSEQ multiplex PCR amplified TCR beta CDR3. TCRdb called the immunoSEQ multiplex PCR reads again in MiXCR, with one record for every CDR3 protein. The sample contains approximately 170,000 distinct CDR3 sequences, around 93% of which appear only once. A note on this clonotype: Its target is unknown.

Whole-study findings and limits: It was acknowledged in the study that the number of individuals who were included in its TCR sequencing and HLA analysis was relatively small.

The CDR3 length is 14 residues. V shed 2 bases and J shed 3 bases, with 10 bases lying between them. Germline CDR1 is KGHSH and CDR2 is LQKENI. TCR beta sequences were obtained from blood CD8+ and CD4+ T cells. Matching for age and sex applied to the controls, who were healthy donors. V gene TRBV18 combines with J gene TRBJ1-1; D gene uncertain. This clonotype originated in a human donor in good health. Source material: CD4+ T cells from PBMCs. The CDR3 loop is CASSPSSPDTEAFF. In DNA form, the CDR3 reads TGTGCCAGCTCACCATCATCACCTGACACTGAAGCTTTCTTT.